This T cell receptor beta chain was identified during a study of T cell clonality in common variable immunodeficiency. Notes on the study in general: Fewer deletions and N-nucleotide insertions were reportedly seen in common variable immunodeficiency TCR beta sequences. CVID patient heterogeneity limited repertoire-clinical complication correlations.

This table comes from immunoSEQ multiplex PCR, and its TCRdb copy is limited to in-frame clones, with some not included. The table lists 25,000 to 30,000 clones, with no singletons. Reduced serum IgG, IgA and/or IgM plus specific antibody deficiency defined CVID. This clone appeared many times. Its specificity is unknown. Sequenced: peripheral blood mononuclear cells. The TCR was taken from a human donor with common variable immunodeficiency.

The DNA read from the CDR3 is TGTGCCAGCAGTTTACTCGACAGTACCTACGAG. Residues: CASSLLDSTYE. The whole CDR3 sequence is CASSLLDSTYEQYF. The rearrangement joins TRBV28 to TRBJ2-7, with D perhaps TRBD1 (5 bases). The DNA ends 3 residues before the CDR3 does, and the rest of the CDR3 is filled in from the germline J gene. The germline gives CDR1 MDHEN, CDR2 SYDVKM. This CDR3 contains 14 residues. Trimming shortened V by 2 bases and J by 2 bases, and 10 bases separated the two germline ends.